Listed here is a single T cell receptor (beta chain). Produced via immunoSEQ multiplex PCR; TCRdb's table is partial and in-frame only. The sample lists roughly 130,000 clones, roughly 91% seen once, with around 1.8% in the top ten. This sample was included in a study of control samples from healthy donors and cancer patients. The sample was PBMCs. The receptor was derived from a man aged 50-60 years with head and neck cancer.

The CDR3 region is CASSLRLGAFF. In nucleotides, the CDR3 is TGTGCCAGCAGTCTACGTCTGGGAGCTTTCTTT. The rearrangement uses TRBV12-3 or TRBV12-4 and TRBJ1-1; D gene uncertain. CDR3 length: 11 amino acids. V was shortened by 5 bases and J by 10 bases, with 11 bases between the two germline ends.